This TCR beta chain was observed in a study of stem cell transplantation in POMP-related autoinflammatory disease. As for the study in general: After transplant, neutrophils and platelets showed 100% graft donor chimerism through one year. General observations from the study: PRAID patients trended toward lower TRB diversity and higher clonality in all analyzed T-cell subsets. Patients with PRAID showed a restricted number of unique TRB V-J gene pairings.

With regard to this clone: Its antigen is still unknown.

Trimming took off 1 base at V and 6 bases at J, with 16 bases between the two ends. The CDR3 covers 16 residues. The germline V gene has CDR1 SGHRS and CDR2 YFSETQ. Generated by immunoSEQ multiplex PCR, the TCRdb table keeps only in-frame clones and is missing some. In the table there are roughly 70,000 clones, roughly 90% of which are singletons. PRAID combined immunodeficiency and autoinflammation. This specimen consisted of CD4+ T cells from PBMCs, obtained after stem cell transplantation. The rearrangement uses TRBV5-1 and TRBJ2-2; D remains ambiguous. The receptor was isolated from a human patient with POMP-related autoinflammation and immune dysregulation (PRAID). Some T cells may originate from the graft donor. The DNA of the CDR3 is TGCGCCAGCAGCTTGTTGCGACAACCGGGCGCCGGGGAGCTGTTTTTT. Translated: CASSLLRQPGAGELFF.